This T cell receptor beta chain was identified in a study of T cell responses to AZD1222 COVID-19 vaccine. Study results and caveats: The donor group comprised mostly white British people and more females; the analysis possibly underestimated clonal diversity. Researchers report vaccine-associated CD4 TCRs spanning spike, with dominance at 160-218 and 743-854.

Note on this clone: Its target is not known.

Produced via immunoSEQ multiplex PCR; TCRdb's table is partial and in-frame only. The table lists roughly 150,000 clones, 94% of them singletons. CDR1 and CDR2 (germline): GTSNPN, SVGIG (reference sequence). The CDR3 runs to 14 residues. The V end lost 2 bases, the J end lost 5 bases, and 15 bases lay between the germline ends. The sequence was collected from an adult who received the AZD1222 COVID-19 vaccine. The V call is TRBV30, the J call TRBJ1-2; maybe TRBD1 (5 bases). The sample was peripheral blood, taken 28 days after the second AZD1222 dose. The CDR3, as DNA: TGTGCCTGGAGTCCCCCCAGGGAGTGGTATGGCTACACCTTC. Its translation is CAWSPPREWYGYTF.